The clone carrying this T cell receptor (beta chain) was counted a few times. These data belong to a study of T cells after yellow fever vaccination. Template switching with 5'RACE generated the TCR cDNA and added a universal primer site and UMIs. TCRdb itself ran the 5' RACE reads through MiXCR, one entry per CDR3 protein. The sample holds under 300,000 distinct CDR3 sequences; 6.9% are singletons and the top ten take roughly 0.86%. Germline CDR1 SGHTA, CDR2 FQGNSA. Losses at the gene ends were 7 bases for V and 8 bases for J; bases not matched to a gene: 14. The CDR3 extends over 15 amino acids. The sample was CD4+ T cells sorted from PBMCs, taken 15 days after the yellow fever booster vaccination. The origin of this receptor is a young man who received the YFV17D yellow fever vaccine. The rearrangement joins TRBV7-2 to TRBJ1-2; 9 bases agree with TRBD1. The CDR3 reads CASTSTGTGSGGYTF. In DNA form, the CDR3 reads TGTGCCAGCACTTCAACGGGGACAGGGAGCGGGGGCTACACCTTC.